These T cell receptor beta chains were read from a single sample in a study of long-term antiretroviral therapy in people with HIV. Method: immunoSEQ multiplex PCR; TCRdb's copy keeps in-frame clones and lacks some. The sample shows about 25,000 clones, roughly 84% of them seen only once. The input for sequencing was unsorted PBMCs, taken 4.1 to 4.5 years after starting antiretroviral therapy. The receptor set was obtained from a man aged 30 to 45 with HIV. The CDR3 runs from the conserved cysteine through the conserved F or W. The D gene is left open where the match is weak. Some rows have no size entry. The others give once, few or many, or a class for an expanded clone.

clone size: NA
D gene: NA
V gene: TRBV19
J gene: TRBJ2-3
CDR3 DNA: TGTGCCAGTAGTGTAGGACAGTTCGGCACAGATACGCAGTATTTT
CDR3 protein: CASSVGQFGTDTQYF

clone size: NA
D gene: TRBD1
V gene: TRBV19
J gene: TRBJ2-1
CDR3 DNA: TGTGCCAGTAGTGTTGGACAGGCCTACAATGAGCAGTTCTTC
CDR3 protein: CASSVGQAYNEQFF

clone size: NA
D gene: TRBD1
V gene: TRBV5-4
J gene: TRBJ1-2
CDR3 DNA: TGTGCCAGCAGCTTGGCTGTTGCGTCAGGGGGCGCCTACACCTTC
CDR3 protein: CASSLAVASGGAYTF

clone size: few
D gene: NA
V gene: TRBV2
J gene: TRBJ2-2
CDR3 DNA: TGTGCCAGCAGCCAGGGTCCCGGGGAGCTGTTTTTT
CDR3 protein: CASSQGPGELFF

clone size: NA
D gene: NA
V gene: TRBV11-2
J gene: TRBJ2-7
CDR3 DNA: TGTGCCAGCAGCTTAGGCGGGGGCAGGACCCACTACGAGCAGTACTTC
CDR3 protein: CASSLGGGRTHYEQYF

clone size: NA
D gene: NA
V gene: TRBV5-4
J gene: TRBJ2-3
CDR3 DNA: TGTGCCAGCAGCTTGCAGGGGGGGTCTAGCACAGATACGCAGTATTTT
CDR3 protein: CASSLQGGSSTDTQYF

clone size: NA
D gene: NA
V gene: TRBV30
J gene: TRBJ1-5
CDR3 DNA: TGTGCCTTCAAACAGGGTTCTCAGCCCCAGCATTTT
CDR3 protein: CAFKQGSQPQHF

clone size: NA
D gene: TRBD1
V gene: TRBV5-1
J gene: TRBJ2-5
CDR3 DNA: TGCGCCAGCAGCTTGGACAGGGGAAAAGAGACCCAGTACTTC
CDR3 protein: CASSLDRGKETQYF

clone size: NA
D gene: NA
V gene: TRBV7-9
J gene: TRBJ2-3
CDR3 DNA: TGTGCCAGCAACCTAGGGGGTAGCACAGATACGCAGTATTTT
CDR3 protein: CASNLGGSTDTQYF

clone size: NA
D gene: NA
V gene: TRBV29-1
J gene: TRBJ2-7
CDR3 DNA: TGCAGCGTTGAAGACCAGGGGTCAAGCTCCTACGAGCAGTACTTC
CDR3 protein: CSVEDQGSSSYEQYF

clone size: NA
D gene: NA
V gene: TRBV7-9
J gene: TRBJ1-3
CDR3 DNA: TGTGCCAGCCAAATGATGATGAGTGCTGGAAACACCATATATTTT
CDR3 protein: CASQMMMSAGNTIYF

clone size: NA
D gene: NA
V gene: TRBV7-8
J gene: TRBJ1-1
CDR3 DNA: TGTGCCAGCAGCTTAAGCTTCATGAACACTGAAGCTTTCTTT
CDR3 protein: CASSLSFMNTEAFF

clone size: NA
D gene: NA
V gene: TRBV2
J gene: TRBJ2-7
CDR3 DNA: TGTGCCAGCAGTGAACTATGGCTTACCTCCTACGAGCAGTACTTC
CDR3 protein: CASSELWLTSYEQYF

clone size: NA
D gene: TRBD2
V gene: TRBV15
J gene: TRBJ2-1
CDR3 DNA: TGTGCCACCAGCAGATTTTCCTTACGGGGGGGCCTCGGCTCCTACAATGAGCAGTTCTTC
CDR3 protein: CATSRFSLRGGLGSYNEQFF

clone size: NA
D gene: NA
V gene: TRBV7-2
J gene: TRBJ2-2
CDR3 DNA: TGTGCCAGCAGCTCAGCGGTGAACACCGGGGAGCTGTTTTTT
CDR3 protein: CASSSAVNTGELFF

clone size: few
D gene: NA
V gene: TRBV6-6
J gene: TRBJ2-1
CDR3 DNA: TGTGCCAGCAGCTTCCCTAGGGGGGGTATAGTCGATGAGCAGTTCTTC
CDR3 protein: CASSFPRGGIVDEQFF

clone size: once
D gene: NA
V gene: TRBV28
J gene: TRBJ2-7
CDR3 DNA: TGTGCCAGCAACCCCGCGGTAGCGGTGAGCTCCTACGAGCAGTACTTC
CDR3 protein: CASNPAVAVSSYEQYF

clone size: NA
D gene: NA
V gene: TRBV5-6
J gene: TRBJ1-2
CDR3 DNA: TGTGCCAGCAGCTTGGGACTGCCTAACTATGGCTACACCTTC
CDR3 protein: CASSLGLPNYGYTF

clone size: NA
D gene: NA
V gene: TRBV29-1
J gene: TRBJ1-1
CDR3 DNA: TGCAGCGCGTGGACAGTCGGCCTTGAAGCTTTCTTT
CDR3 protein: CSAWTVGLEAFF

clone size: once
D gene: NA
V gene: TRBV30
J gene: TRBJ2-7
CDR3 DNA: TGTGCCTGCCCAGGGAGCGAAAACCACGAGCAGTACTTC
CDR3 protein: CACPGSENHEQYF

clone size: NA
D gene: TRBD2
V gene: TRBV29-1
J gene: TRBJ2-7
CDR3 DNA: TGCAGCGTTGTCAGCGGGAGCTCCTACGAGCAGTACTTC
CDR3 protein: CSVVSGSSYEQYF

clone size: NA
D gene: TRBD1
V gene: TRBV5-1
J gene: TRBJ1-2
CDR3 DNA: TGCGCCAGCAGCTTGGGCCTTGCTTGGCCACAGGGGGCCAGGGGCTACACCTTC
CDR3 protein: CASSLGLAWPQGARGYTF

clone size: NA
D gene: NA
V gene: TRBV6-1
J gene: TRBJ1-2
CDR3 DNA: TGTGCCAGCAGTGAAAGGGAGGGTTCTTATGGCTACACCTTC
CDR3 protein: CASSEREGSYGYTF

clone size: once
D gene: TRBD1
V gene: TRBV29-1
J gene: TRBJ2-3
CDR3 DNA: TGCAGCGTTGGGGGACAGGCCCCACCAGATACGCAGTATTTT
CDR3 protein: CSVGGQAPPDTQYF

clone size: NA
D gene: TRBD2
V gene: TRBV4-2
J gene: TRBJ2-7
CDR3 DNA: TGTGCCAGCAGCCAACTAGCGGGAGCAGGAACCTACGAGCAGTACTTC
CDR3 protein: CASSQLAGAGTYEQYF

clone size: NA
D gene: NA
V gene: TRBV16
J gene: TRBJ1-1
CDR3 DNA: TGTGCCAGCAGCAGGGTGGGCACTGAAGCTTTCTTT
CDR3 protein: CASSRVGTEAFF

clone size: once
D gene: NA
V gene: TRBV10-3
J gene: TRBJ1-4
CDR3 DNA: TGTGCCACCCGACCGAGCCCAACTAATGAAAAACTGTTTTTT
CDR3 protein: CATRPSPTNEKLFF

clone size: NA
D gene: NA
V gene: TRBV5-1
J gene: TRBJ1-1
CDR3 DNA: TGCGCCAGCAGCTTGGCCGGAGGACATAGAAACACTGAAGCTTTCTTT
CDR3 protein: CASSLAGGHRNTEAFF

clone size: NA
D gene: TRBD2
V gene: TRBV4-2
J gene: TRBJ2-1
CDR3 DNA: TGTGCCAGCAGCCAAGGACTAGCGGGGGGTGAGCAGTTCTTC
CDR3 protein: CASSQGLAGGEQFF

clone size: NA
D gene: NA
V gene: TRBV4-1
J gene: TRBJ1-2
CDR3 DNA: TGCGCCAGCAGTTTTGAAATCCCCTATGGCTACACCTTC
CDR3 protein: CASSFEIPYGYTF

clone size: NA
D gene: TRBD1
V gene: TRBV14
J gene: TRBJ2-7
CDR3 DNA: TGTGCCAGCAGCCAAATTCGACAGGGACCCTACGAGCAGTACTTC
CDR3 protein: CASSQIRQGPYEQYF

clone size: NA
D gene: TRBD2
V gene: TRBV9
J gene: TRBJ2-5
CDR3 DNA: TGTGCCAGCAGCTCCCGGGGTAGCGGGAAAGAGACCCAGTACTTC
CDR3 protein: CASSSRGSGKETQYF

clone size: NA
D gene: NA
V gene: TRBV7-9
J gene: TRBJ2-3
CDR3 DNA: TGTGCCAGCAGCTTCTCGGGGGGCGCGAAAGATACGCAGTATTTT
CDR3 protein: CASSFSGGAKDTQYF

clone size: once
D gene: TRBD1
V gene: TRBV25-1
J gene: TRBJ1-4
CDR3 DNA: TGTGCCAGCACTAGGGACAGGGAAAAACTGTTTTTT
CDR3 protein: CASTRDREKLFF

clone size: NA
D gene: NA
V gene: TRBV12-5
J gene: TRBJ2-3
CDR3 DNA: TGTGCTAGTGGTACTTGGTACCCAGAAACTAGCACAGATACGCAGTATTTT
CDR3 protein: CASGTWYPETSTDTQYF

clone size: NA
D gene: NA
V gene: TRBV9
J gene: TRBJ2-7
CDR3 DNA: TGTGCCAGCAGCGTAGCTCCACAGGCCTACGAGCAGTACTTC
CDR3 protein: CASSVAPQAYEQYF

clone size: NA
D gene: TRBD1
V gene: TRBV28
J gene: TRBJ1-5
CDR3 DNA: TGTGCCAGCAGTTCCTACAGGGGGCGATCCCTCTATAGCAATCAGCCCCAGCATTTT
CDR3 protein: CASSSYRGRSLYSNQPQHF

clone size: NA
D gene: NA
V gene: TRBV29-1
J gene: TRBJ1-2
CDR3 DNA: TGCAGCGTTGGAGGGGAGCCCCACTATGGCTACACCTTC
CDR3 protein: CSVGGEPHYGYTF

clone size: NA
D gene: NA
V gene: TRBV6-1
J gene: TRBJ2-3
CDR3 DNA: TGTGCCAGCAGTGAAGAAATGGGAGGAAGGGATACGCAGTATTTT
CDR3 protein: CASSEEMGGRDTQYF

clone size: NA
D gene: TRBD1
V gene: TRBV10-3
J gene: TRBJ1-1
CDR3 DNA: TGTGCCATCAGACCGCGACAGGGGGGTGAGACTGAAGCTTTCTTT
CDR3 protein: CAIRPRQGGETEAFF

clone size: NA
D gene: NA
V gene: TRBV28
J gene: TRBJ2-7
CDR3 DNA: TGTGCCAGCAGCCAAACCTCCACCCCGACAACCTACGAGCAGTACTTC
CDR3 protein: CASSQTSTPTTYEQYF

clone size: NA
D gene: NA
V gene: TRBV5-4
J gene: TRBJ2-3
CDR3 DNA: TGTGCCAGCAGACGGGACCCTCTCACAGATACGCAGTATTTT
CDR3 protein: CASRRDPLTDTQYF

clone size: few
D gene: NA
V gene: TRBV2
J gene: TRBJ2-7
CDR3 DNA: TGTGCCAGCAAAAGCCAGGCCACGGTTGGCGAGCAGTACTTC
CDR3 protein: CASKSQATVGEQYF

clone size: NA
D gene: TRBD1
V gene: TRBV29-1
J gene: TRBJ2-3
CDR3 DNA: TGCAGCGTCCATCAGGGTGGGACAGGGGCTAGCACAGATACGCAGTATTTT
CDR3 protein: CSVHQGGTGASTDTQYF

clone size: NA
D gene: NA
V gene: TRBV27
J gene: TRBJ2-1
CDR3 DNA: TGTGCCAGCAGTTTCCAATTACGCAATGAGCAGTTCTTC
CDR3 protein: CASSFQLRNEQFF

clone size: few
D gene: TRBD1
V gene: TRBV10-3
J gene: TRBJ2-7
CDR3 DNA: TGTGCCATCAGTGAACTGGGCGGACAGGGGTTTACCGAGCAGTACTTC
CDR3 protein: CAISELGGQGFTEQYF

clone size: NA
D gene: NA
V gene: TRBV11-1
J gene: TRBJ2-5
CDR3 DNA: TGTGCCAGCAGCTTAGGGTTACAAGAGACCCAGTACTTC
CDR3 protein: CASSLGLQETQYF

clone size: NA
D gene: TRBD1
V gene: TRBV10-3
J gene: TRBJ1-1
CDR3 DNA: TGTGCCACAACCACGGGACAGTCGGACACTGAAGCTTTCTTT
CDR3 protein: CATTTGQSDTEAFF

clone size: NA
D gene: TRBD1
V gene: TRBV27
J gene: TRBJ2-1
CDR3 DNA: TGTGCCAGCAACTCCGGGACAGGGCTCTACAATGAGCAGTTCTTC
CDR3 protein: CASNSGTGLYNEQFF